These 14 T cell receptor beta chains were all obtained from the same sample, sequenced in a study of T cell clonality in common variable immunodeficiency. TCRdb keeps only in-frame clones here, not all; method: immunoSEQ multiplex PCR. The sample was found to contain about 32,000 clones, and every one recurs. The sample consisted of peripheral blood mononuclear cells. Every receptor here comes from a person between 18 and 75 years old in good health.

This clone was detected many times. The read is 3 residues too short to cover the CDR3 end, so that end is filled in from the germline J gene. The genes are TRBV19 and TRBJ2-7; 10 nucleotides align to TRBD2. In germline, CDR1 is LNHDA, CDR2 SQIVND (reference sequence). This CDR3 contains 13 residues. Losses at the gene ends were 4 bases for V and 6 bases for J; bases not matched to a gene: 3. The covered CDR3 bases are TGTGCCAGTAGTACCAGCGGGAGGGGCGAG. It codes for CASSTSGRGE. The whole CDR3 sequence is CASSTSGRGEQYF.

Only a few counts were recorded for this clone. The read finishes 3 residues shy of the CDR3 end, and the germline J gene is used to complete it. The V gene is TRBV5-1, the J gene TRBJ2-2; maybe TRBD1 (5 bases). CDR1 is SGHRS, CDR2 YFSETQ, per germline. The CDR3 spans 15 residues. The covered CDR3 bases are TGCGCCAGCAGCTTTAGGAGCTCTGGGGCCAACGTG. Translation: CASSFRSSGANV. The entire CDR3 protein reads CASSFRSSGANVLFF.

This clone was found many times. The read halts 3 residues ahead of the CDR3 end, with the missing end drawn from the germline J gene. This chain joins TRBV2 and TRBJ2-7; weak D call: TRBD1 (6 bases). The V end was cut by 6 bases, the J end by 3 bases, with 18 bases between. Germline V gene data show CDR1 as SNHLY and CDR2 as FYNNEI. The CDR3 consists of 15 residues. Here the CDR3 reads CASRGALSGDYEQYF. CDR3 bases read: TGTGCCAGCAGGGGGGCCTTAAGCGGAGACTACGAG. Supplemented by reference TRBV2 and TRBJ2-7, the full variable domain reads EPEVTQTPSHQVTQMGQEVILRCVPISNHLYFYWYRQILGQKVEFLVSFYNNEISEKSEIFDDQFSVERPDGSNFTLKIRSTKLEDSAMYFCASRGALSGDYEQYFGPGTRLTVT.

The sample holds many counts of this clone. The read falls 3 residues short of the CDR3 end, and the missing part is taken from the germline J gene. J is TRBJ2-2 and V is TRBV19; TRBD2 matches at 8 bases. The junction had 5 bases not matched to a gene; V was cut back by 1 base and J by 7 bases. Germline CDR1 reads LNHDA; CDR2 reads SQIVND (reference sequence). The CDR3 is 15 residues long. The CDR3 region is CASSIVSGTNGELFF. The CDR3 DNA, read in part, is TGTGCCAGTAGTATAGTTAGCGGGACTAACGGGGAG.

This clone was seen at least ten times. Sequencing ends 3 residues short of the CDR3 end; the germline J gene provides the rest. The chain is built from TRBV19 and TRBJ2-4; tentatively, D is TRBD1 (5 bases). Germline CDR1 and CDR2: LNHDA and SQIVND (reference sequence). V was shortened by 4 bases and J by 8 bases, with 18 bases between the two germline ends. CDR3 length: 15 amino acids. The CDR3 DNA, read in part, is TGTGCCAGTAGTAAGAGCCGAGTGGAAGGGGACATT. Amino acids: CASSKSRVEGDI. The complete CDR3 protein is CASSKSRVEGDIQYF.

This clone was observed at least ten times. The read terminates 3 residues ahead of where the CDR3 ends, so the germline J gene completes it. The V gene is TRBV18, the J gene TRBJ1-1; the D is unclear. Germline CDR1 and CDR2: KGHSH and LQKENI. CDR3 size: 15 residues. V dropped 3 bases and J dropped 1 base, with 12 bases sitting between them. CDR3: CASSPGGWGNTEAFF. The covered CDR3 bases are TGTGCCAGCTCACCCGGCGGGTGGGGGAACACTGAA.

This clone has at least ten counts. The read stops 3 residues short of the end of the CDR3; the missing end is completed from the germline J gene. The rearrangement links TRBV19 to TRBJ2-2; D gene unclear. Per germline, CDR1 LNHDA and CDR2 SQIVND (reference sequence). This CDR3 is 15 amino acids long. V was shortened by 3 bases and J by 5 bases, with 13 bases between the two germline ends. CDR3 bases read: TGTGCCAGTAGTATTATCTCAGATGGTACCGGGGAG. Amino acid sequence: CASSIISDGTGE. From start to end, the CDR3 is CASSIISDGTGELFF. Combining the CDR3 with reference TRBV19 and TRBJ2-2 gives the whole variable domain DGGITQSPKYLFRKEGQNVTLSCEQNLNHDAMYWYRQDPGQGLRLIYYSQIVNDFQKGDIAEGYSVSREKKESFPLTVTSAQKNPTAFYLCASSIISDGTGELFFGEGSRLTVL.

Comment on this clone: Coverage ceases 3 residues before the CDR3 finishes, and the germline J gene fills in the end. The rearrangement joins TRBV2 to TRBJ2-1; 7 nucleotides line up with TRBD2. Germline values: CDR1 SNHLY, CDR2 FYNNEI. The CDR3 loop spans 18 amino acids. Trimming at V came to 9 bases and at J to 4 bases, leaving 21 bases not matched to a gene. CDR3 residues: CARSGTLIGTGAYNEQFF. CDR3 DNA, as far as it was read: TGTGCCAGGAGCGGGACTCTAATCGGTACGGGAGCTTACAATGAG.

This clone was detected many times. With the read ending 3 residues before the CDR3 end, the germline J gene is used to fill in that end. The chain employs TRBV7-2 and TRBJ1-2; 9 nucleotides line up with TRBD1. The germline V gene encodes CDR1 SGHTA and CDR2 FQGNSA. The CDR3 spans 14 residues. V gave up 5 bases and J gave up 4 bases; unmatched junction bases: 5. The sequenced CDR3 bases are TGTGCCAGCAGCGTGGGACAGGGCGCCTATGGC. Amino acid sequence: CASSVGQGAYG. The whole CDR3 is CASSVGQGAYGYTF.

This clone was counted at least ten times. The read ends 3 residues shy of where the CDR3 ends; the end is completed using the germline J gene. The V call is TRBV30, the J call TRBJ2-7; tentatively, D is TRBD1 (5 bases). V gave up 2 bases and J gave up 6 bases, with 20 bases separating them. CDR3 size: 15 residues. Germline-derived CDR1 and CDR2 are GTSNPN and SVGIG (reference sequence). Partial CDR3 DNA: TGTGCCTGGAGTACGATGACAAGGGGCACTGCCGAG. It encodes CAWSTMTRGTAE. The whole CDR3 protein reads CAWSTMTRGTAEQYF. The full variable domain, rest sourced from reference TRBV30 and TRBJ2-7, is SQTIHQWPATLVQPVGSPLSLECTVEGTSNPNLYWYRQAAGRGLQLLFYSVGIGQISSEVPQNLSASRPQDRQFILSSKKLLLSDSGFYLCAWSTMTRGTAEQYFGPGTRLTVT.

Ten or more counts support this clone. Sequencing ends 3 residues short of the CDR3 end; the germline J gene provides the rest. The V gene is TRBV9, the J gene TRBJ1-2; D perhaps matches TRBD1 (6 bases). The CDR3 contains 17 residues. Germline V lookup: CDR1 SGDLS, CDR2 YYNGEE. The V end was cut by 2 bases, the J end by 6 bases, with 23 bases between. The CDR3 loop reads CASSVGGGEGVVNGYTF. Partial CDR3 DNA: TGTGCCAGCAGCGTCGGTGGGGGCGAGGGGGTGGTGAATGGC.

At least ten counts were recorded for this clone. The read falls 3 residues short of the CDR3 end, and the missing part is taken from the germline J gene. The chain has TRBV11-2 and TRBJ2-3; a weak D match, TRBD2 (6 bases). Germline V CDR1 and CDR2: SGHAT, FQNNGV. Trimming shortened V by 3 bases and J by 1 base, and 11 bases separated the two germline ends. CDR3 length: 15 amino acids. The CDR3 spells CASSFSASGTDTQYF. Incomplete CDR3 DNA: TGTGCCAGCAGCTTTTCGGCTAGCGGCACAGATACG. Full variable domain (rest looked up from reference TRBV11-2 and TRBJ2-3): EAGVAQSPRYKIIEKRQSVAFWCNPISGHATLYWYQQILGQGPKLLIQFQNNGVVDDSQLPKDRFSAERLKGVDSTLKIQPAKLEDSAVYLCASSFSASGTDTQYFGPGTRLTVL.

This clone was counted ten times or more. The CDR3 DNA, read in part, is TGTGCCAGCAGTGAAGGCAAGGGCGGCAATCAGCCC. It yields the protein CASSEGKGGNQP. The CDR3 as a whole reads CASSEGKGGNQPQHF. V and J are TRBV6-1 and TRBJ1-5, with D uncertain. The read finishes 3 residues shy of the CDR3 end, and the germline J gene is used to complete it. Germline V lookup: CDR1 MNHNS, CDR2 SASEGT. This CDR3 comprises 15 residues. Trimming removed 1 base at V and 2 bases at J, with 9 bases between.

This clone came up many times. Sequencing ends 3 residues short of the CDR3 end; the germline J gene provides the rest. The chain recombines TRBV5-4 with TRBJ2-2, with TRBD1 identical over 7 bases. The germline V gene has CDR1 SGHNT and CDR2 YYREEE (reference sequence). With 3 bases clipped from V and 0 bases from J, the junction kept 5 bases outside the gene matches. This CDR3 has 16 amino acids. This chain's CDR3 is CASSYGQAANTGELFF. CDR3 bases read: TGTGCCAGCAGCTATGGACAGGCCGCGAACACCGGGGAG.